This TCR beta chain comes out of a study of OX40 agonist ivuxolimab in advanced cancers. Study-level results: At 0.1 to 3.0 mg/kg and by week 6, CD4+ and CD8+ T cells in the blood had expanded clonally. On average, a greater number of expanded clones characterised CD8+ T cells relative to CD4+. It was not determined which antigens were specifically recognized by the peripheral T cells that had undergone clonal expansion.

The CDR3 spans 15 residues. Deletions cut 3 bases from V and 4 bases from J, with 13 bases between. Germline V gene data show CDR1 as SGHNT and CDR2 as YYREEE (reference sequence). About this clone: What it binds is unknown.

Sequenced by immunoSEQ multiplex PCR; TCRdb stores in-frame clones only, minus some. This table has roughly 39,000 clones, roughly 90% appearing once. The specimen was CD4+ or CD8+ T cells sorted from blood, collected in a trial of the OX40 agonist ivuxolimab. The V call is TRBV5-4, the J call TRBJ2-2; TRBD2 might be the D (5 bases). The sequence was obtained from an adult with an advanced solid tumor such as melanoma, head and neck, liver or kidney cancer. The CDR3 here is CASSSGSRGTGELFF. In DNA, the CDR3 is TGTGCCAGCAGCTCCGGGTCCCGGGGCACCGGGGAGCTGTTTTTT.